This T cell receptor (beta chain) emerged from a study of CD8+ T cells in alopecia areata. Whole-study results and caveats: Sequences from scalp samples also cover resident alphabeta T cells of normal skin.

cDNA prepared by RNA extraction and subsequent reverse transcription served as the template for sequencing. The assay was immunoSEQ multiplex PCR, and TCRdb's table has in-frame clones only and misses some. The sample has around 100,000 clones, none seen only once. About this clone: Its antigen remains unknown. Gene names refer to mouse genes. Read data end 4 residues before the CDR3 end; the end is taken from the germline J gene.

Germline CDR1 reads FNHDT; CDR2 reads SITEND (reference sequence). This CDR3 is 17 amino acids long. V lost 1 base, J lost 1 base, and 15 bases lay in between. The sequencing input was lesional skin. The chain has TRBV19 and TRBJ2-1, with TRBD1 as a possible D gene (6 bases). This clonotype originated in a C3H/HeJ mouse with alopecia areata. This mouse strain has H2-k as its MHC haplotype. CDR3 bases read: TGTGCCAGCAGTATACCGGCCGGGACAAAAAACTATGCT. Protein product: CASSIPAGTKNYA. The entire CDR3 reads CASSIPAGTKNYAEQFF.